This T cell receptor beta chain was captured in a study of early T cells in non-severe SARS-CoV-2 infection. TCRdb re-derived calls from the 5' RACE reads in MiXCR, one entry per CDR3 protein. The profile shows tens of thousands of distinct CDR3 sequences, around 12% of them singletons. The sample holds many counts of this clonotype. Antigen: not known. Trimming took 3 bases from V and 3 from J, leaving 6 bases between them. The CDR3 spans 13 residues. Germline loops: CDR1 LGHDT, CDR2 YNNKEL (reference sequence). Study conclusions and caveats: Database matching using VDJdb favored anti-spike CD8 responses, with private and CD4 specificities left missing.

The V call is TRBV3-1, the J call TRBJ2-1; unclear D gene. This TCR derives from an adult who was a healthcare worker with PCR-confirmed SARS-CoV-2 infection or an uninfected control (not recorded which). The sequenced material came from whole blood. The CDR3 DNA reads as TGTGCCAGCAGCCAGCGCAGCTACAATGAGCAGTTCTTC. Protein sequence: CASSQRSYNEQFF.